One and the same sample provided the 21 T cell receptor beta chains below, sequenced in a study of T cell responses to AZD1222 COVID-19 vaccine. The method was immunoSEQ multiplex PCR; TCRdb's version includes in-frame clones alone and lacks a portion of them. The sample includes 85,000 to 95,000 clones, 90% seen only once; the top ten take 8.4%. The sample here was peripheral blood, taken on day 0 of AZD1222 vaccination. The receptors were sampled from an adult in good health.

This chain links TRBV2 with TRBJ1-2; D gene uncertain. Trimming shortened V by 6 bases and J by 0 bases, and 11 bases separated the two germline ends. Germline V CDR1 and CDR2: SNHLY, FYNNEI. The CDR3 has 14 amino acids. DNA for the CDR3: TGTGCCAGCAGATCAGACACGACTAACTATGGCTACACCTTC. Protein: CASRSDTTNYGYTF.

V is TRBV7-2 and J is TRBJ2-3, with D possibly TRBD1 on 5 matching bases. CDR1 and CDR2 from the germline V gene are SGHTA and FQGNSA. Deletions cut 5 bases from V and 5 bases from J, with 29 bases between. The CDR3 is 19 amino acids. CDR3 sequence: CASSLRPMSGVGRQDTQYF. In DNA, the CDR3 is TGTGCCAGCAGCCTCCGCCCCATGAGTGGCGTGGGGCGGCAAGATACGCAGTATTTT.

This clone was seen a handful of times. This chain connects TRBV27 to TRBJ2-7; 7 nucleotides line up with TRBD1. Germline CDR1 is MNHEY and CDR2 is SMNVEV (reference sequence). With V trimmed by 3 bases and J by 2 bases, 1 base remained unmatched. There are 13 residues in the CDR3. As DNA, the CDR3 is TGTGCCAGCAGTTTCGGGACAGCCTACGAGCAGTACTTC. It codes for CASSFGTAYEQYF.

This sequence joins TRBV29-1 and TRBJ1-4; TRBD1 is a possible D gene (6 bases). The CDR3 contains 11 residues. The germline V and J ends were trimmed by 7 bases and 8 bases, with 11 bases remaining between them. In germline, CDR1 is SQVTM, CDR2 ANQGSEA. CDR3 nucleotide sequence: TGCAGCGCAGGGGTCGACGAAAAACTGTTTTTT. It is translated as CSAGVDEKLFF.

This clone was picked up one time. This chain uses TRBV2 with TRBJ1-5; 8 bases are shared with TRBD1. Trimming removed 6 bases from V and 6 bases from J; junction bases left unmatched: 7. Germline lookup yields CDR1 SNHLY and CDR2 FYNNEI. The CDR3 is 14 amino acids. CDR3 sequence (DNA): TGTGCCAGCAGATCGGACAGGGTCCGTCAGCCCCAGCATTTT. Protein: CASRSDRVRQPQHF. The variable domain in full, completed from reference TRBV2 and TRBJ1-5, reads EPEVTQTPSHQVTQMGQEVILRCVPISNHLYFYWYRQILGQKVEFLVSFYNNEISEKSEIFDDQFSVERPDGSNFTLKIRSTKLEDSAMYFCASRSDRVRQPQHFGDGTRLSIL.

This rearrangement joins TRBV7-9 to TRBJ1-5; D perhaps matches TRBD1 (6 bases). The CDR3 extends over 15 amino acids. V was trimmed by 5 bases and J by 1 base, leaving 12 bases between them. Germline V lookup: CDR1 SEHNR, CDR2 FQNEAQ (reference sequence). CDR3 sequence (DNA): TGTGCCAGCAGCCCGCCGGGGGGCAGCAATCAGCCCCAGCATTTT. This codes for CASSPPGGSNQPQHF.

V usage is TRBV6-5 and J usage is TRBJ1-2; D is ambiguous. Germline CDR1 is MNHEY and CDR2 is SVGAGI. The V and J ends lost 10 bases and 8 bases respectively, with 17 bases between them. This CDR3 comprises 12 residues. CDR3 nucleotide sequence: TGTGCCATCTCAAAGACGGGCTCGGGCTACACCTTC. Translated, it gives CAISKTGSGYTF.

Points on this clone: The junction departs from germline at one end; a sequencing error may be responsible. J is TRBJ2-5 and V is TRBV7-7, with 11 bases that match TRBD2. Per germline, CDR1 SSHAT and CDR2 FNYEAQ (reference sequence). This CDR3 has 15 amino acids. CDR3 nucleotide sequence: TGTGCTAGCAGCTCGCGACTAGCGGGGTGGGAGACCCAGTACTTC. It encodes CASSSRLAGWETQYF.

The chain couples TRBV3-1 (or the pseudogene TRBV3-2) to TRBJ2-6; no clear D. CDR1 LGHDT and CDR2 YNNKEL come from the germline V gene (reference sequence). Trimming cost V 2 bases and J 0 bases, with 8 bases left between them. This CDR3 comprises 16 residues. The CDR3 loop is CASSQPYISGANVLTF. The CDR3 nucleotides are TGTGCCAGCAGCCAACCATACATCTCTGGGGCCAACGTCCTGACTTTC.

The chain uses TRBV11-3 and TRBJ2-2; no clear D gene. Germline V lookup: CDR1 SGHNT, CDR2 YENEEA. The CDR3 has 14 amino acids. V lost 1 base to trimming and J lost 1 base, with 4 bases between them. The CDR3 DNA follows: TGTGCCAGCAGCTTAGTAGGGAACACCGGGGAGCTGTTTTTT. Amino acids: CASSLVGNTGELFF.

The rearrangement joins TRBV27 to TRBJ1-2; TRBD1 agrees at 8 bases. The V gene's germline CDR1 is MNHEY and CDR2 SMNVEV (reference sequence). V shed 5 bases, J shed 8 bases, and the junction held 10 bases outside the gene matches. The CDR3 extends over 14 amino acids. The CDR3 is CASSVTGEFRGYTF. The CDR3 coding sequence is TGTGCCAGCAGTGTGACAGGGGAATTTAGGGGCTACACCTTC.

The chain is built from TRBV7-3 and TRBJ1-6, with D maybe TRBD1 (5 bases). Trimming pared 2 bases from V and 8 bases from J, leaving 7 bases between. CDR1 SGHTA and CDR2 FQGTGA come from the germline V gene. The CDR3 covers 13 residues. The CDR3 loop is CASSLGAYSPLHF. CDR3 in DNA: TGTGCCAGCAGCTTAGGGGCCTATTCACCCCTCCACTTT.

The chain uses TRBV25-1 and TRBJ2-1, with TRBD2 as a possible D gene (6 bases). Germline V gene sequence: CDR1 MGHDK, CDR2 SYGVNS. The CDR3 totals 14 residues. Trimming took 2 bases from V and 5 from J, leaving 10 bases between them. The CDR3 here is CASSERDSDNEQFF. CDR3 nucleotides: TGTGCCAGCAGTGAACGGGACTCAGACAATGAGCAGTTCTTC.

This clone occurred once. The chain uses TRBV7-2 and TRBJ1-2; D possibly corresponds to TRBD1 (5 bases). V lost 5 bases, J lost 3 bases, and 10 bases lay in between. Germline CDR1 reads SGHTA; CDR2 reads FQGNSA. The CDR3 has 13 amino acids. DNA for the CDR3: TGTGCCAGCAGCAGGGACGGGGACTATGGCTACACCTTC. Its protein product is CASSRDGDYGYTF. The full variable domain, with the rest looked up from reference TRBV7-2 and TRBJ1-2, is GAGVSQSPSNKVTEKGKDVELRCDPISGHTALYWYRQSLGQGLEFLIYFQGNSAPDKSGLPSDRFSAERTGGSVSTLTIQRTQQEDSAVYLCASSRDGDYGYTFGSGTRLTVV.

This clone was detected only once. The chain is built from TRBV7-9 and TRBJ1-6, with 11 bases aligning to TRBD1. The CDR3 is 16 amino acids. Per germline, CDR1 SEHNR and CDR2 FQNEAQ (reference sequence). Losses at the gene ends were 6 bases for V and 4 bases for J; bases not matched to a gene: 5. The CDR3 is CASSRGTGGYNSPLHF. The DNA of the CDR3 is TGTGCCAGCAGTAGGGGGACAGGGGGTTATAATTCACCCCTCCACTTT.

The gene calls are TRBV7-3 and TRBJ1-6, with D unresolved. The V gene lost 8 bases and the J gene lost 5 bases, with 10 bases spanning the gap. The germline V gene has CDR1 SGHTA and CDR2 FQGTGA. This CDR3 has 13 residues. The DNA of the CDR3 is TGTGCCAGCGGGCTGTCAGATAATTCACCCCTCCACTTT. Encoded protein: CASGLSDNSPLHF.

The J gene is TRBJ1-3, the V gene TRBV18; a weak D match, TRBD1 (5 bases). This CDR3 is 16 amino acids long. The germline V gene encodes CDR1 KGHSH and CDR2 LQKENI. V gave up 6 bases and J gave up 0 bases, with 15 bases separating them. CDR3 DNA sequence: TGTGCCAGCTCGCGACGGGGGGGAGACTCTGGAAACACCATATATTTT. Amino acid sequence: CASSRRGGDSGNTIYF.

The CDR3 coding sequence is TGTGCCAGCAGCCAAGTGGTTGCTAGCGGGGGCCCCGAGGAAGAGACCCAGTACTTC. It translates to CASSQVVASGGPEEETQYF. The gene calls are TRBV3-1 (or the pseudogene TRBV3-2) and TRBJ2-5; TRBD2 matches 10 bases. The V segment lost 1 base and the J segment 3 bases; nucleotides outside the gene matches: 14. CDR3 length equals 19 residues. Germline V gene lookup returns CDR1 LGHDT and CDR2 YNNKEL (reference sequence).

DNA for the CDR3: TGTGCCAGCTCACCAGCGACAGACCACTATGGCTACACCTTC. As protein: CASSPATDHYGYTF. The chain couples TRBV18 to TRBJ1-2; tentative D call: TRBD1 (5 bases). The CDR3 contains 14 residues. The V and J ends lost 2 bases and 3 bases respectively, with 10 bases between them. CDR1 is KGHSH, CDR2 LQKENI, per germline.

DNA of the CDR3: TGTGCCAGCAGCTCATCTGCAGGGAGACCCCTCCACTTT. This gives the protein CASSSSAGRPLHF. This chain joins TRBV7-2 and TRBJ1-6; a weak D match, TRBD1 (5 bases). V was cut by 4 bases and J by 12 bases, with 13 bases left in between. CDR3 length equals 13 residues. Germline CDR1 is SGHTA and CDR2 is FQGNSA.

This chain links TRBV11-2 with TRBJ2-3; 8 positions agree with TRBD2. Germline CDR1 reads SGHAT; CDR2 reads FQNNGV. This CDR3 spans 15 amino acids. J was trimmed by 4 bases and V by 1 base; bases with no gene match: 4. The DNA of the CDR3 is TGTGCCAGCAGCTTAGCGGGGGGGCGGTCAGATACGCAGTATTTT. Protein sequence: CASSLAGGRSDTQYF.